This T cell receptor (beta chain) was sequenced in a study of blood T cell repertoires in COVID-19. Clones were read by immunoSEQ multiplex PCR, and TCRdb kept only the in-frame ones, dropping some. The sample has over 150,000 clones, nearly 90% seen once. Enrolled during active infection, Seattle patients were then followed longitudinally. Per germline, CDR1 LNHNV and CDR2 YYDKDF (reference sequence). The CDR3 is made up of 15 amino acids. The ends lost 5 bases at V and 5 bases at J; junction bases unmatched: 10. This TCR derives from a man aged 45 to 65 with COVID-19, enrolled during active disease. The sample consisted of peripheral blood. The chain carries TRBV15 and TRBJ2-5; 8 bases line up with TRBD1. The CDR3 is CATSFRTGYMETQYF. The CDR3 DNA follows: TGTGCCACCAGCTTCCGGACAGGGTATATGGAGACCCAGTACTTC.